Included here is one T cell receptor beta chain sequence, with context. The antigen is not known. It was with a sample-barcoded 5' primer and a J-beta primer mix that a second PCR of roughly 6 to 12 cycles was run. TCRdb called the 5' RACE reads again in MiXCR, with one record for every CDR3 protein. This sample carries roughly 1,000,000 distinct CDR3 sequences, about 23% of them seen once, and the ten largest clones take around 0.75%. This specimen comes from a study of blood T cells in healthy people across ages. This CDR3 has 13 residues. Germline values: CDR1 SGHKS, CDR2 YYEKEE (reference sequence). V lost 1 base, J lost 8 bases, and 5 bases stayed unmatched. Regarding the study as a whole: PBMCs were not sorted, which prevented a conclusive comparison of naive versus antigen-experienced cells. Naive CD4+ cell counts and diversity both ran higher in long-lived than in aged donors.

The same sample was also studied in work on T cells of mothers and their children. From that second work: For unrelated pairs as for related ones, thymic selection shapes TCR recombination output similarly.

The chain links TRBV5-5 to TRBJ1-1; TRBD1 agrees at 7 bases. The TCR originated in a girl between 2 and 10 years old in good health. The sequencing sample was made of blood. CDR3: CASSLTGAAEAFF. The CDR3 bases are TGTGCCAGCAGCTTGACAGGGGCAGCCGAAGCTTTCTTT. The full variable domain, with the rest looked up from reference TRBV5-5 and TRBJ1-1, is DAGVTQSPTHLIKTRGQQVTLRCSPISGHKSVSWYQQVLGQGPQFIFQYYEKEERGRGNFPDRFSARQFPNYSSELNVNALLLGDSALYLCASSLTGAAEAFFGQGTRLTVV.